A single sample gave rise to the 25 T cell receptor beta chains below, sequenced in a study of tumor T cells in aggressive B-cell lymphoma. Sequencing was performed with immunoSEQ multiplex PCR; in TCRdb, only in-frame clones are kept and a portion is missing. Of 9,500 to 10,000 clones detected, approximately 85% appear once; the ten largest clones hold more than 4%. The sample taken for sequencing was tumor tissue. These receptors were collected from an adult with diffuse large B cell lymphoma.

The V and J genes are TRBV7-9 and TRBJ2-1, with D unclear. V lost 5 bases to trimming and J lost 5 bases, with 10 bases between them. This CDR3 region has 13 residues. Germline V gene sequence: CDR1 SEHNR, CDR2 FQNEAQ (reference sequence). The CDR3 region is CASSPVPDNEQFF. The CDR3 nucleotides read TGTGCCAGCAGCCCCGTCCCGGACAATGAGCAGTTCTTC.

The chain couples TRBV7-2 to TRBJ1-3; D is unresolved. V shed 3 bases and J shed 3 bases, with 9 bases lying between them. Germline CDR1 reads SGHTA; CDR2 reads FQGNSA. This CDR3 region has 14 residues. The CDR3 here is CASSFPGIGNTIYF. Here the CDR3 DNA reads TGTGCCAGCAGCTTCCCCGGGATTGGAAACACCATATATTTT.

The chain uses TRBV9 and TRBJ2-5; 10 bases map to TRBD2. The germline gives CDR1 SGDLS, CDR2 YYNGEE. V trimming: 3 bases; J trimming: 5 bases; junction bases outside the gene matches: 7. The CDR3 length is 15 residues. CDR3 DNA: TGTGCCAGCAGCGGATCTAGCGGGAGAGGCGAGACCCAGTACTTC. Translated: CASSGSSGRGETQYF.

The chain links TRBV28 to TRBJ2-7, with a weak D call TRBD2 (6 bases). The CDR3 is 16 residues long. Germline CDR1 is MDHEN and CDR2 is SYDVKM. V lost 6 bases and J lost 1, with 19 bases in between. DNA for the CDR3: TGTGCCAGCAGCCCCCCGTGGAGGGGATTTTCCTACGAGCAGTACTTC. Encoded protein: CASSPPWRGFSYEQYF.

The chain carries TRBV19 and TRBJ1-1, with 7 positions matching TRBD1. The germline V gene encodes CDR1 LNHDA and CDR2 SQIVND (reference sequence). The CDR3 is 15 residues long. J was trimmed by 4 bases and V by 1 base; bases with no gene match: 6. Here the CDR3 reads CASSIAAGGVTEAFF. CDR3 DNA: TGTGCCAGTAGTATAGCAGCAGGGGGAGTCACTGAAGCTTTCTTT.

This clone was seen only a few times. The rearrangement joins TRBV7-9 to TRBJ1-5; D may be TRBD1 (6 bases). V gave up 3 bases and J gave up 6 bases, with 12 bases separating them. The CDR3 runs 14 residues. Germline CDR1 is SEHNR and CDR2 is FQNEAQ (reference sequence). This chain's CDR3 is CASSFPGGGQPQHF. DNA of the CDR3: TGTGCCAGCAGCTTCCCGGGGGGCGGTCAGCCCCAGCATTTT.

The rearrangement links TRBV19 to TRBJ2-4, with D possibly TRBD2 on 6 matching bases. This CDR3 spans 16 amino acids. Between the trimmed V and J ends, which lost 4 bases and 1 base, there was a span of 14 bases. Germline V CDR1 and CDR2: LNHDA, SQIVND (reference sequence). CDR3 loop: CASSRGLLRAKNIQYF. Here the CDR3 DNA reads TGTGCCAGTAGTAGGGGACTCCTTCGGGCCAAAAACATTCAGTACTTC.

The V call is TRBV13, the J call TRBJ2-7; 7 nucleotides align to TRBD2. The CDR3 is made up of 15 amino acids. Germline CDR1 is PRHDT and CDR2 is FYEKMQ (reference sequence). J lost 3 bases, V lost 4 bases, and 9 bases had no gene match. CDR3 DNA sequence: TGTGCCAGCAGCTCTCGCGGGGGAACCCGCTACGAGCAGTACTTC. This codes for CASSSRGGTRYEQYF.

V and J are TRBV7-8 and TRBJ2-1, with 7 bases lining up with TRBD2. CDR1 is SGHVS, CDR2 FQNEAQ, per germline. This CDR3 is 16 amino acids long. J was trimmed by 6 bases and V by 0 bases; bases with no gene match: 8. CDR3 nucleotides: TGTGCCAGCAGCTTAGCGTTGGGGGAGGGCCGCAATGAGCAGTTCTTC. Translated, it gives CASSLALGEGRNEQFF.

The genes are TRBV28 and TRBJ2-7, with D uncertain. The CDR3 is 12 residues long. V lost 6 bases and J 4 bases, leaving 10 bases between the germline ends. From germline, CDR1 is MDHEN and CDR2 SYDVKM. CDR3 sequence reads: CASRHSWYEQYF. CDR3 bases: TGTGCCAGCAGACACAGTTGGTACGAGCAGTACTTC.

The CDR3 here is CASSSWEGRYNEQFF. The CDR3 DNA follows: TGCGCCAGCAGCTCGTGGGAGGGCCGCTACAATGAGCAGTTCTTC. The V and J genes are TRBV5-1 and TRBJ2-1; 7 nucleotides line up with TRBD2. Germline V lookup: CDR1 SGHRS, CDR2 YFSETQ. This CDR3 spans 15 amino acids. Trimming at V came to 3 bases and at J to 3 bases, leaving 6 bases not matched to a gene.

This chain connects TRBV5-1 to TRBJ2-7; a weak D match, TRBD1 (5 bases). Deletions cut 4 bases from V and 7 bases from J, with 21 bases between. Germline CDR1 and CDR2: SGHRS and YFSETQ. The CDR3 extends over 15 amino acids. CDR3: CASSPGGRVVEEQYF. The CDR3 DNA sequence: TGCGCCAGCAGCCCCGGTGGCAGGGTTGTGGAGGAGCAGTACTTC.

V usage is TRBV6-5 and J usage is TRBJ2-5, with a weak D call TRBD1 (6 bases). The closer fit of TRBJ2-7 to the DNA end suggests the J call may be wrong. This CDR3 has 15 residues. Looked up from germline, CDR1 is MNHEY and CDR2 is SVGAGI. The CDR3 region has the DNA TGTGCCAGCAGAGAGATACAGAGGGGACAAAGCGAGCAGTACTTC. Translation gives CASREIQRGQSEQYF.

This clone was observed once. The gene calls are TRBV10-3 and TRBJ2-7; D is ambiguous. This CDR3 has 14 residues. Trimming pared 4 bases from V and 5 bases from J, leaving 15 bases between. Germline V lookup: CDR1 ENHRY, CDR2 SYGVKD. In DNA, the CDR3 is TGTGCCATCAGTGGACGTTTTGGAGTCGACGAGCAGTACTTC. It encodes CAISGRFGVDEQYF.

The chain recombines TRBV15 with TRBJ2-5; D may be TRBD1 (5 bases). The germline V and J ends were trimmed by 5 bases and 0 bases, with 16 bases remaining between them. Germline assignment: CDR1 LNHNV and CDR2 YYDKDF (reference sequence). This CDR3 region has 16 residues. The chain's CDR3 is CATSSNPPGHQETQYF. The CDR3 region has the DNA TGTGCCACCAGCTCAAACCCTCCAGGGCACCAAGAGACCCAGTACTTC.

This clone was detected a few times. The chain is built from TRBV7-7 and TRBJ2-5; the D is unclear. Deletions cut 6 bases from V and 4 bases from J, with 15 bases between. The CDR3 covers 14 residues. Germline V lookup: CDR1 SSHAT, CDR2 FNYEAQ (reference sequence). CDR3 sequence (DNA): TGTGCCAGCAGGCGACACCTAAAAAGAGAGACCCAGTACTTC. Translation gives CASRRHLKRETQYF.

The chain recombines TRBV4-1 with TRBJ1-1; 8 bases are shared with TRBD1. Trimming cost V 4 bases and J 0 bases; bases outside gene matches: 1. This CDR3 is built from 14 residues. Germline lookup yields CDR1 MGHRA and CDR2 YSYEKL. In DNA, the CDR3 is TGCGCCAGCAGCCCGGGACAGGTGAACACTGAAGCTTTCTTT. Its protein product is CASSPGQVNTEAFF.

Written as DNA, the CDR3 is TGTGCCACAGGGGGCTCAGGCACAGATACGCAGTATTTT. This sequence encodes CATGGSGTDTQYF. V and J are TRBV2 and TRBJ2-3; 8 bases align to TRBD1. Trimming at V came to 10 bases and at J to 1 base, leaving 4 bases not matched to a gene. CDR1 SNHLY and CDR2 FYNNEI come from the germline V gene. This CDR3 comprises 13 residues.

V and J are TRBV13 and TRBJ1-5; D is ambiguous. CDR3 size: 14 residues. CDR1 is PRHDT, CDR2 FYEKMQ, per germline (reference sequence). V was clipped by 0 bases and J by 2 bases, with 5 bases between them. The CDR3 DNA sequence: TGTGCCAGCAGCTTAGGAGGAGGCAATCAGCCCCAGCATTTT. Translated, it gives CASSLGGGNQPQHF.

V is TRBV7-2 and J is TRBJ2-5, with 15 nucleotides matching TRBD2. Gene TRBJ2-7 matches the end of the DNA better, so the J call may be wrong. In germline, CDR1 is SGHTA, CDR2 FQGNSA. The CDR3 has 18 amino acids. Here the CDR3 DNA reads TGTGCCAGCAGCTTCTATACCAGGACTAGCGGGAGGGTCTACGAGCAGTACTTC. It translates to CASSFYTRTSGRVYEQYF.

This clone was recorded once. The CDR3 carries no conserved terminal phenylalanine or tryptophan, so it likely arises from a read error. The limits of the CDR3 on the DNA are not certain, so only TCRdb's listed CDR3 is given. The genes are TRBV11-1 and TRBJ2-7; the table gives TRBD2 as D, unverified against the DNA. The CDR3 spans 13 residues, counting both ends. Germline V gene lookup returns CDR1 SGHAT and CDR2 FQDESV (reference sequence). CDR3 amino acids: CASSLELAVNPSY.

Only one count was recorded for this clone. The chain couples TRBV9 to TRBJ1-2; TRBD1 is a possible D gene (6 bases). Germline assignment: CDR1 SGDLS and CDR2 YYNGEE. V was shortened by 3 bases and J by 4 bases, with 13 bases between the two germline ends. There are 14 residues in the CDR3. The CDR3 here is CASSATGSAYGYTF. CDR3 sequence (DNA): TGTGCCAGCAGCGCGACAGGATCGGCCTATGGCTACACCTTC.

Of note for this clone: Other DNA sequences in this specimen translate into the identical CDR3. The chain recombines TRBV28 with TRBJ2-7; 7 positions agree with TRBD2. Germline V CDR1 and CDR2: MDHEN, SYDVKM. The CDR3 spans 13 residues. Unmatched junction bases numbered 8, after V lost 5 bases and J lost 7 bases. CDR3: CASSPAGISEQYF. The CDR3 DNA reads as TGTGCCAGCAGTCCAGCGGGAATTTCTGAGCAGTACTTC.

The chain recombines TRBV6-5 with TRBJ2-7; unclear D gene. The CDR3 has 14 residues. CDR1 and CDR2 (germline): MNHEY, SVGAGI. The V end was cut by 6 bases, the J end by 0 bases, with 12 bases between. The CDR3 region is CASSLTSFSYEQYF. For the CDR3, the DNA is TGTGCCAGCAGCCTAACTTCGTTCTCCTACGAGCAGTACTTC.

V is TRBV7-2 and J is TRBJ2-4; tentative D call: TRBD1 (5 bases). This CDR3 is built from 13 residues. Trimming removed 3 bases from V and 9 bases from J, with 12 bases in between. Looked up from germline, CDR1 is SGHTA and CDR2 is FQGNSA. The CDR3 reads CASSLGPLGIQYF. CDR3 DNA sequence: TGTGCCAGCAGCTTGGGGCCTTTGGGCATTCAGTACTTC.